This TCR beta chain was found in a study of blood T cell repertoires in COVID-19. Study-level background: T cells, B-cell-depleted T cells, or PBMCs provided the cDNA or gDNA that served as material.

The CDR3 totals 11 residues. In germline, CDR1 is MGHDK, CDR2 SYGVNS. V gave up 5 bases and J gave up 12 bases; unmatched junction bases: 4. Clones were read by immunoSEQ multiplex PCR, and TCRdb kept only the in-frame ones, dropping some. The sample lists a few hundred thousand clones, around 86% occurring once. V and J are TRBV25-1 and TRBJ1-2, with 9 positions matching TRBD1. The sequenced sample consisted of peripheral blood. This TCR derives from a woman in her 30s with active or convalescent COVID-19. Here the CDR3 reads CASSKGQGHTF. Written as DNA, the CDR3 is TGTGCCAGCAGTAAGGGACAGGGACACACCTTC.